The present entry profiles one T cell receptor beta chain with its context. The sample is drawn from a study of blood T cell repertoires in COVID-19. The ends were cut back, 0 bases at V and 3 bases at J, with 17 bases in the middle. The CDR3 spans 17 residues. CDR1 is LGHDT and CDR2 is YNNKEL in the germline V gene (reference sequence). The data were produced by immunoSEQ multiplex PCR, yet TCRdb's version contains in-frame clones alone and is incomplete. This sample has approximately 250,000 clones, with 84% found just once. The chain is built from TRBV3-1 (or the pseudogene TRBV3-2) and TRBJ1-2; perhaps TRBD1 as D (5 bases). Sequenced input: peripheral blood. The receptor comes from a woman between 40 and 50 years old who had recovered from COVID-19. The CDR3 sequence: CASSQEIIREGYYGYTF. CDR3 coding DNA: TGTGCCAGCAGCCAAGAGATAATCAGGGAGGGTTACTATGGCTACACCTTC.